These 3 T cell receptor beta chains were all obtained from the same sample, sequenced in a study of blood T cell repertoires in COVID-19. Some clones are missing from TCRdb's copy, which holds only in-frame ones; the method was immunoSEQ multiplex PCR. The sample lists approximately 260,000 clones, roughly 87% occurring once. Sample: peripheral blood. These TCRs come from a man in his 60s who had recovered from COVID-19.

The J gene is TRBJ2-3, the V gene TRBV24-1; perhaps TRBD1 as D (5 bases). V was cut by 7 bases and J by 2 bases, with 9 bases left in between. CDR1 and CDR2 (germline): KGHDR, SFDVKD. There are 13 residues in the CDR3. The CDR3 loop reads CATRDINTDTQYF. The CDR3 coding sequence is TGTGCCACCAGGGACATAAACACAGATACGCAGTATTTT.

This sequence joins TRBV12-3 or TRBV12-4 and TRBJ1-4; TRBD1 might be the D (6 bases). Between the trimmed V and J ends, which lost 5 bases and 7 bases, there was a span of 8 bases. The CDR3 contains 12 residues. CDR3 region: CASSQGLEKLFF. Written as DNA, the CDR3 is TGTGCCAGCAGTCAGGGGCTTGAAAAACTGTTTTTT.

The chain uses TRBV5-1 and TRBJ2-3; TRBD2 matches 7 bases. V was pared by 2 bases and J by 2 bases, with 8 bases of the junction left unmatched. Germline V CDR1 and CDR2: SGHRS, YFSETQ. This CDR3 comprises 16 residues. The CDR3 nucleotides are TGCGCCAGCAGCTTTATTGCGGGGGACTACACAGATACGCAGTATTTT. Translation gives CASSFIAGDYTDTQYF. Based on the CDR3 plus reference TRBV5-1 and TRBJ2-3, the full variable domain is KAGVTQTPRYLIKTRGQQVTLSCSPISGHRSVSWYQQTPGQGLQFLFEYFSETQRNKGNFPGRFSGRQFSNSRSEMNVSTLELGDSALYLCASSFIAGDYTDTQYFGPGTRLTVL.